This is a list of T cell receptor beta chains from one sample in a study of T cells after yellow fever vaccination. TCRdb redid the calling of the 5' RACE reads with MiXCR, one entry per CDR3 protein. The sample lists under 600,000 distinct CDR3 sequences; 13% were seen once. The sample was PBMCs, taken on the day of the yellow fever booster vaccination. The receptors stem from a man under 40 who received the YFV17D yellow fever vaccine. Both conserved end residues are part of each CDR3. A D gene is named only where the DNA matches it firmly. Rows give clone size only sometimes, using once, few, many, or a class for an expanded clone.

clone_size	cdr3_length	v_call	d_call	j_call	cdr3_aa	cdr3_nt
few	20	TRBV24-1	TRBD1	TRBJ2-1	CATSDPGGTGSALSSNEQFF	TGTGCCACCAGTGACCCTGGGGGGACAGGGTCGGCCCTCTCCAGCAATGAGCAGTTCTTC
few	14	TRBV30	-	TRBJ2-4	CAWSLGGTEHIQYF	TGTGCCTGGAGTCTCGGAGGGACCGAACACATTCAGTACTTC
-	14	TRBV12-3/TRBV12-4	TRBD1	TRBJ2-7	CASSRGQGGSEQYF	TGTGCCAGCAGCCGGGGACAGGGCGGCTCCGAGCAGTACTTC
many	12	TRBV14	-	TRBJ2-5	CASSQAAETQYF	TGTGCCAGCAGCCAAGCGGCGGAGACCCAGTACTTC
-	15	TRBV20-1	TRBD2	TRBJ2-5	CSARDQGSGSETQYF	TGCAGTGCTAGAGATCAGGGTAGCGGGAGCGAGACCCAGTACTTC
-	15	TRBV28	-	TRBJ1-5	CASIPRGGGRQPQHF	TGTGCCAGCATCCCTCGCGGGGGAGGGAGGCAGCCCCAGCATTTT
-	12	TRBV20-1	-	TRBJ1-6	CSATAGNSPLHF	TGCAGTGCTACCGCAGGGAATTCACCCCTCCACTTT
-	14	TRBV7-2	-	TRBJ2-2	CASSARPGAGELFF	TGTGCCAGCAGCGCTCGACCAGGGGCTGGGGAGCTGTTTTTT
few	17	TRBV3-1	TRBD2	TRBJ2-2	CASSQDLGRANTGELFF	TGTGCCAGCAGCCAAGATCTCGGGAGGGCGAACACCGGGGAGCTGTTTTTT
-	16	TRBV12-3/TRBV12-4	-	TRBJ2-1	CASSLYLAGSYNEQFF	TGTGCCAGCAGTTTATATCTGGCGGGGTCCTACAATGAGCAGTTCTTC
-	17	TRBV20-1	TRBD2	TRBJ2-3	CSARDPLAGGSADTQYF	TGCAGTGCTAGAGATCCGCTAGCGGGTGGCTCTGCAGATACGCAGTATTTT
-	14	TRBV7-2	TRBD2	TRBJ2-3	CASGLAGRTDTQYF	TGTGCCAGCGGACTAGCGGGCCGCACAGATACGCAGTATTTT
-	15	TRBV12-3/TRBV12-4	TRBD1	TRBJ2-6	CASTPTGAGANVLTF	TGTGCCAGCACGCCCACAGGGGCCGGGGCCAACGTCCTGACTTTC
few	14	TRBV4-1	-	TRBJ2-1	CASSQDPNLDEQFF	TGCGCCAGCAGCCAAGATCCGAACCTCGATGAGCAGTTCTTC
few	16	TRBV14	-	TRBJ2-7	CASSPTTIKPTYEQYF	TGTGCCAGCAGCCCAACCACAATAAAGCCGACCTACGAGCAGTACTTC
few	13	TRBV15	TRBD1	TRBJ1-2	CATSRGTGDGYTF	TGTGCCACCAGCAGAGGGACAGGGGATGGCTACACCTTC
-	15	TRBV20-1	TRBD2	TRBJ2-1	CSARGGRASYNEQFF	TGCAGTGCTAGGGGCGGGAGGGCCTCCTACAATGAGCAGTTCTTC
-	13	TRBV30	-	TRBJ2-5	CAWSNTGRETQYF	TGTGCCTGGAGTAACACAGGCAGGGAGACCCAGTACTTC
-	15	TRBV5-4	-	TRBJ2-5	CASSLRVSEEKTQYF	TGTGCCAGCAGCCTGCGGGTCTCGGAGGAAAAGACCCAGTACTTC
-	16	TRBV4-3	-	TRBJ2-1	CASSQDWAASYNEQFF	TGCGCCAGCAGCCAAGATTGGGCGGCCTCCTACAATGAGCAGTTCTTC
few	15	TRBV7-2	-	TRBJ2-1	CASSLQESFYNEQFF	TGTGCCAGCAGCTTACAGGAATCGTTCTACAATGAGCAGTTCTTC
few	19	TRBV5-4	-	TRBJ2-1	CASSLANAAAGPSYNEQFF	TGTGCCAGCAGCTTGGCCAATGCAGCAGCCGGCCCCTCCTACAATGAGCAGTTCTTC
-	15	TRBV7-2	TRBD2	TRBJ2-1	CASSSLAGASHEQFF	TGTGCCAGCAGCTCATTAGCGGGAGCATCGCATGAGCAGTTCTTC
many	16	TRBV7-2	-	TRBJ2-3	CASSRFGRVSTDTQYF	TGTGCCAGCAGCCGCTTCGGGCGGGTTAGCACAGATACGCAGTATTTT
-	14	TRBV7-6	-	TRBJ1-1	CASTPGPPNTEAFF	TGTGCCAGCACCCCGGGGCCGCCGAACACTGAAGCTTTCTTT
few	14	TRBV4-2	-	TRBJ1-6	CASSQATVNSPLHF	TGTGCCAGCAGCCAAGCGACAGTAAATTCACCCCTCCACTTT
few	14	TRBV7-2	-	TRBJ2-7	CASSQSQVSYEQYF	TGTGCCAGCAGCCAATCACAGGTCTCCTACGAGCAGTACTTC
-	14	TRBV20-1	-	TRBJ1-2	CSADQRNGPDGYTF	TGCAGTGCCGACCAGCGGAACGGGCCAGATGGCTACACCTTC
few	15	TRBV4-2	-	TRBJ2-1	CASSPLHGDINEQFF	TGTGCCAGCAGCCCCCTCCACGGGGACATCAATGAGCAGTTCTTC
-	12	TRBV5-5	-	TRBJ1-5	CASSSGAQPQHF	TGTGCCAGCAGCTCCGGGGCTCAGCCCCAGCATTTT
many	14	TRBV7-2	-	TRBJ2-2	CASSLDSGDRELFF	TGTGCCAGCAGCTTAGATAGCGGAGACAGGGAGCTGTTTTTT
-	15	TRBV7-9	-	TRBJ2-5	CASTPVPGPQETQYF	TGTGCCAGCACCCCCGTGCCAGGCCCCCAAGAGACCCAGTACTTC
many	15	TRBV11-2	-	TRBJ2-7	CASSLEYGLGNEQYF	TGTGCCAGCAGCTTAGAATACGGACTTGGGAACGAGCAGTACTTC
-	14	TRBV15	-	TRBJ2-2	CATSRWDVPGELFF	TGTGCCACCAGCCGATGGGACGTACCCGGGGAGCTGTTTTTT
few	15	TRBV6-5	-	TRBJ1-6	CASSSPTVLNSPLHF	TGTGCCAGCAGTTCGCCGACCGTCCTGAATTCACCCCTCCACTTT
few	18	TRBV11-1	TRBD2	TRBJ2-1	CASSLLGSGRKSYNEQFF	TGTGCCAGCAGCTTGTTAGGTAGCGGGAGGAAGTCCTACAATGAGCAGTTCTTC
-	13	TRBV5-4	-	TRBJ2-1	CASSLSSAPVQFF	TGTGCCAGCAGCTTGTCTAGCGCCCCAGTACAGTTCTTC
few	12	TRBV12-3/TRBV12-4	-	TRBJ2-1	CASRTSYNEQFF	TGTGCCAGCCGAACATCTTACAATGAGCAGTTCTTC
-	16	TRBV6-1	-	TRBJ2-2	CASARDRFANTGELFF	TGTGCCAGCGCCCGAGACAGATTCGCGAACACCGGGGAGCTGTTTTTT
few	15	TRBV15	TRBD2	TRBJ2-7	CATSGGLAGAFEQYF	TGTGCCACCAGTGGGGGACTAGCGGGAGCCTTTGAGCAGTACTTC
few	14	TRBV28	-	TRBJ2-7	CASSLSGKNYEQYF	TGTGCCAGCAGTTTGTCAGGGAAGAACTACGAGCAGTACTTC
few	18	TRBV5-1	TRBD1	TRBJ2-6	CASSFWTGAPSGANVLTF	TGCGCCAGCAGCTTCTGGACAGGGGCCCCATCTGGGGCCAACGTCCTGACTTTC
few	12	TRBV20-1	TRBD2	TRBJ2-4	CSARGAGNIQYF	TGCAGTGCTAGAGGAGCGGGGAACATTCAGTACTTC
-	12	TRBV7-2	-	TRBJ1-2	CASSSSIYGYTF	TGTGCCAGCAGCTCCTCCATCTATGGCTACACCTTC
few	12	TRBV12-3/TRBV12-4	-	TRBJ2-7	CASRQGPSEQYF	TGTGCCAGCCGGCAGGGTCCCTCCGAGCAGTACTTC
few	17	TRBV3-1	TRBD1	TRBJ2-7	CASSQESRTGGLGEQYF	TGTGCCAGCAGCCAAGAGTCCCGGACAGGGGGCTTAGGTGAGCAGTACTTC
many	12	TRBV2	-	TRBJ1-1	CAKLNSRTEAFF	TGTGCCAAACTAAACAGTCGGACTGAAGCTTTCTTT
few	14	TRBV7-8	-	TRBJ2-7	CASSRRLSLGEQYF	TGTGCCAGCAGCCGACGACTGAGTCTTGGCGAGCAGTACTTC
-	16	TRBV11-2	-	TRBJ2-5	CASSNPYRGLQETQYF	TGTGCCAGCAGCAATCCCTATAGGGGCCTACAAGAGACCCAGTACTTC
-	14	TRBV19	TRBD1	TRBJ2-3	CASMHRGNTDTQYF	TGTGCCAGTATGCACAGGGGGAATACAGATACGCAGTATTTT
-	13	TRBV10-3	-	TRBJ2-2	CAIREQNTGELFF	TGTGCCATACGGGAACAGAACACCGGGGAGCTGTTTTTT
few	15	TRBV12-3/TRBV12-4	-	TRBJ2-2	CASSSTSRGTGELFF	TGTGCCAGCAGTTCGACCTCACGGGGCACCGGGGAGCTGTTTTTT
-	13	TRBV5-6	-	TRBJ1-1	CASSLKAHTEAFF	TGTGCCAGCAGCTTGAAGGCCCACACTGAAGCTTTCTTT
-	14	TRBV2	-	TRBJ2-7	CASRGNSNLYERYF	TGTGCCAGCAGGGGGAACAGCAATCTCTACGAGCGGTACTTC